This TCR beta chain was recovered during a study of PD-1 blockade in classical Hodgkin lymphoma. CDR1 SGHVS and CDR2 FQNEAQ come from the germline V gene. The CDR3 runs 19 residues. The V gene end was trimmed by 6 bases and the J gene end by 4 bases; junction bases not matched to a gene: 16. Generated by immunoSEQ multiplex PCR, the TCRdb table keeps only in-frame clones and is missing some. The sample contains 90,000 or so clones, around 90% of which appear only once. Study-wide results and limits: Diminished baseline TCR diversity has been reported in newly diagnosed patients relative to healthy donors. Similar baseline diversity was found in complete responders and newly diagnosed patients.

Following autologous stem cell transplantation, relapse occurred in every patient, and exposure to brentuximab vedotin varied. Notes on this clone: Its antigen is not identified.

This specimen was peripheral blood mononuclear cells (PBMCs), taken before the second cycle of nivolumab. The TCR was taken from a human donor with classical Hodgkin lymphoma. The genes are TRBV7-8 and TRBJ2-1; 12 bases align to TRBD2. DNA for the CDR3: TGTGCCAGCAGACTCTATAGGGAACTAGCGGGAGGATCATACAATGAGCAGTTCTTC. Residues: CASRLYRELAGGSYNEQFF.